The 16 T cell receptor beta chains listed next were all sequenced from one sample in a study of T cell responses to AZD1222 COVID-19 vaccine. Method: immunoSEQ multiplex PCR; TCRdb's copy keeps in-frame clones and lacks some. The sample contains about 180,000 clones, around 90% of which appear only once. The sample here was peripheral blood, taken 28 days after the second AZD1222 dose. These TCRs come from an adult who received the AZD1222 COVID-19 vaccine.

V usage is TRBV19 and J usage is TRBJ1-1; D unresolved. The CDR3 consists of 13 residues. Trimming removed 5 bases at V and 3 bases at J, with 10 bases between. Germline V gene data show CDR1 as LNHDA and CDR2 as SQIVND (reference sequence). DNA for the CDR3: TGTGCCAGTAGTTCTTCACTGGACACTGAAGCTTTCTTT. This translates into CASSSSLDTEAFF.

The chain couples TRBV5-1 to TRBJ2-1; weak D call: TRBD1 (6 bases). The CDR3 length is 15 residues. The germline CDR1 and CDR2 sequences are SGHRS and YFSETQ. Trimming pared 4 bases from V and 4 bases from J, leaving 15 bases between. The CDR3 DNA follows: TGCGCCAGCAGCATGATCCGGGACAAGTACAATGAGCAGTTCTTC. This codes for CASSMIRDKYNEQFF.

The chain has TRBV9 and TRBJ1-3; 8 bases match TRBD1. The CDR3 has 14 amino acids. V dropped 6 bases and J dropped 4; count of bases not matched to a gene: 6. Germline V gene sequence: CDR1 SGDLS, CDR2 YYNGEE. The CDR3 sequence is CASTRRDRGNTIYF. The CDR3 DNA sequence: TGTGCCAGCACGCGACGGGACAGGGGAAACACCATATATTTT.

Concerning this clone: A read error may produce the germline difference seen at one junction end. The chain has TRBV27 and TRBJ1-4; D possibly corresponds to TRBD1 (6 bases). The CDR3 is 13 residues long. CDR1 MNHEY and CDR2 SMNVEV come from the germline V gene (reference sequence). The CDR3 DNA reads as TGTGCCAGCAGTTTATCGCCCCGGACAGCCCTGGTTTTT. It translates to CASSLSPRTALVF.

The chain joins TRBV6-2 or TRBV6-3 to TRBJ2-5; either TRBD1 or TRBD2 may supply D (5 bases each). V was shortened by 4 bases and J by 5 bases, with 23 bases between the two germline ends. This CDR3 region has 17 residues. Germline values: CDR1 MNHEY, CDR2 SVGEGT. The CDR3 loop reads CASSSRGRVHGMETQYF. The DNA for the CDR3 is TGTGCCAGCAGTTCCCGGGGCAGGGTCCACGGGATGGAGACCCAGTACTTC.

The chain couples TRBV10-1 to TRBJ2-1; a weak D match, TRBD2 (6 bases). Germline CDR1 WNHNN, CDR2 SYGVQD (reference sequence). V shed 6 bases and J shed 12 bases, with 18 bases lying between them. This CDR3 has 13 residues. In DNA form, the CDR3 reads TGCGCCAGCAGCCAGACCCCCGAGGGAGGGCAGTTCTTC. Its protein product is CASSQTPEGGQFF.

This rearrangement joins TRBV3-1 (or the pseudogene TRBV3-2) to TRBJ2-5; D gene unclear. The CDR3 extends over 14 amino acids. The germline V gene has CDR1 LGHDT and CDR2 YNNKEL (reference sequence). Trimming took off 1 base at V and 4 bases at J, with 10 bases between the two ends. The CDR3 sequence is CASSQGHGRETQYF. The CDR3 bases are TGTGCCAGCAGCCAAGGGCATGGGCGAGAGACCCAGTACTTC.

V gene TRBV11-2 combines with J gene TRBJ2-7; TRBD2 matches at 11 bases. Trimming removed 1 base from V and 5 bases from J; junction bases left unmatched: 7. CDR1 and CDR2 (germline): SGHAT, FQNNGV. The CDR3 runs to 16 residues. The CDR3 reads CASSLANSGGAHEQYF. In nucleotides, the CDR3 is TGTGCCAGCAGCTTAGCAAATAGCGGGGGGGCCCACGAGCAGTACTTC.

The chain carries TRBV4-2 and TRBJ2-5; D assignment may be TRBD1 or TRBD2 (6 bases each). The germline CDR1 and CDR2 sequences are LGHNA and YNFKEQ. Trimming cost V 0 bases and J 0 bases, with 14 bases left between them. The CDR3 runs to 17 residues. The CDR3 nucleotides read TGTGCCAGCAGCCAAGAGGGGGGCGGGGCCCACCAAGAGACCCAGTACTTC. Translation: CASSQEGGGAHQETQYF.

This clone has a single count. The gene calls are TRBV4-1 and TRBJ2-7, with 7 bases aligning to TRBD1. The CDR3 is 15 residues long. Germline lookup yields CDR1 MGHRA and CDR2 YSYEKL. The ends lost 3 bases at V and 3 bases at J; junction bases unmatched: 8. The CDR3 coding sequence is TGCGCCAGCAGCCAGGAACAGGGGTTCGGCTACGAGCAGTACTTC. It is translated as CASSQEQGFGYEQYF.

This chain connects TRBV21-1 to TRBJ2-4. TRBV21-1 is a recognized pseudogene. The CDR3 contains 14 residues. CDR3 residues: CASSKSPTKNIQYF. The CDR3 coding sequence is TGTGCCAGCAGCAAATCGCCAACCAAAAACATTCAGTACTTC.

The chain uses TRBV25-1 and TRBJ2-5; D possibly matches TRBD1 or TRBD2 (5 bases each). The CDR3 runs 15 residues. V lost 3 bases and J 5 bases, leaving 16 bases between the germline ends. Germline CDR1 MGHDK, CDR2 SYGVNS. CDR3 bases: TGTGCCAGCAGTGAGTTCGTGGGGGTGGGGGAGACCCAGTACTTC. Its translation is CASSEFVGVGETQYF.

V is TRBV5-5 and J is TRBJ1-4; the match to TRBD1 covers 8 bases. Looked up from germline, CDR1 is SGHKS and CDR2 is YYEKEE (reference sequence). This CDR3 has 17 amino acids. Trimming cost V 1 base and J 0 bases; bases outside gene matches: 5. Here the CDR3 reads CASSLRQGLATNEKLFF. The CDR3 bases are TGTGCCAGCAGCTTGAGACAGGGGCTGGCAACTAATGAAAAACTGTTTTTT.

This chain connects TRBV30 to TRBJ2-3, with a possible D match to TRBD2 (6 bases). Germline V gene sequence: CDR1 GTSNPN, CDR2 SVGIG (reference sequence). V lost 5 bases and J lost 2, with 14 bases in between. The CDR3 loop spans 14 amino acids. This CDR3 is CAWGLAAPTDTQYF. The DNA of the CDR3 is TGTGCCTGGGGCTTAGCGGCACCCACAGATACGCAGTATTTT. The full variable domain, its missing parts supplied by reference TRBV30 and TRBJ2-3, is SQTIHQWPATLVQPVGSPLSLECTVEGTSNPNLYWYRQAAGRGLQLLFYSVGIGQISSEVPQNLSASRPQDRQFILSSKKLLLSDSGFYLCAWGLAAPTDTQYFGPGTRLTVL.

This chain joins TRBV5-4 and TRBJ2-1; 8 bases map to TRBD2. CDR3 size: 14 residues. The germline CDR1 and CDR2 sequences are SGHNT and YYREEE (reference sequence). J was trimmed by 7 bases and V by 3 bases; bases with no gene match: 6. CDR3 in amino acids: CASSSREGGNEQFF. The DNA for the CDR3 is TGTGCCAGCAGCTCCCGGGAGGGTGGGAATGAGCAGTTCTTC.

The chain joins TRBV19 to TRBJ1-5, with D unresolved. Germline V CDR1 and CDR2: LNHDA, SQIVND (reference sequence). The CDR3 has 14 residues. The ends were cut back, 5 bases at V and 2 bases at J, with 10 bases in the middle. CDR3 loop: CASSRGWGNQPQHF. In nucleotides, the CDR3 is TGTGCCAGTAGTCGGGGATGGGGCAATCAGCCCCAGCATTTT.